This T cell receptor beta chain was identified in a study of T-cell reconstitution after alpha-beta-depleted transplantation in children (dated by TCRdb to the mid-2010s). Background on the whole study: Using TCR repertoire profiling, the study quantitatively followed how T-cell immune reconstitution unfolded in children after TCRalphabeta/CD19-depleted allogeneic hematopoietic cell transplantation.

The library came from PCR. Sequenced using an Illumina HiSeq 2500. To normalize quantification of the TCRbeta repertoire, the TCR libraries were built with molecular barcoding that relied on unique molecular identifiers. TCRdb passed the public sequencing reads through fastp at Q25 and MiXCR, retaining productive beta sequences. A single entry per CDR3 protein holds the most common genes and DNA from its merged rows. The sample yields about 830,000 distinct CDR3 sequences; roughly 16% were counted once. Around 5% of the sample lies in the top ten. The full study reports these points: Apparently early alphabetaT-cell count recovery about two months after transplant reportedly relied on only several hundred rapidly expanded clones derived from non-depleted graft cells. Hyperexpanded clone frequencies declined over subsequent months; after one year, T-cell counts and TCRbeta diversity were mostly attributed to newly produced T cells. In some patients, the high TCRbeta diversity seen at day 60 was put down to recipient T cells and intrathymic progenitors that had survived conditioning.

Including the terminal cysteine and phenylalanine, the CDR3 comprises 15 residues. CDR3 DNA is the only sequence kept; it has 45 bases, read in frame from the first base. The germline V gene gives CDR1 as MNHNS and CDR2 as SASEGT. Trimmed from V: 6 bases; trimmed from J: 5 bases; junction bases lacking a gene match: 8. Worth noting for this clonotype: Its specific antigen is unknown. Per-nucleotide qualities are absent, and no much larger clonotype sits a single base away.

According to the study, the label for this sample's treatment or condition signals: allogeneic hematopoietic cell transplantation with graft depleted of TCRalphabeta T cells and CD19 B cells. TCRalphabeta/CD19-depleted allogeneic hematopoietic cell grafts were given to the transplant recipients, all of whom were children. This TCR came from a male patient younger than 18 who had a stem cell transplant for acute lymphoblastic leukemia, so the T cells may come from the graft donor. Recombination connected TRBV6-1 to TRBJ2-2; 8 bases in the middle match TRBD2. The sequencing used PBMCs, mostly from graft donor cells, collected 360 days after TCRalphabeta/CD19-depleted stem cell transplant. CDR3 sequence: CASSRAGVWTGELFF. The DNA is as follows: TGTGCCAGCAGCCGAGCGGGAGTATGGACCGGGGAGCTGTTTTTT.